The source of this T cell receptor beta chain is a study of graft-versus-host responses after intestinal transplantation. Study details: Recipients underwent multivisceral, liver-intestinal, or isolated intestinal transplants. Every recipient had anti-thymocyte globulin induction and 2 to 4 years of tacrolimus plus steroids. Study-level points and caveats: Recipient-marrow GvH clones were detected, some having first appeared in ileum or blood. Within the allografts of patients who had graft-donor T cell macrochimerism, graft-versus-host to host-versus-graft clonal ratios were high.

TCRdb's table, derived via immunoSEQ multiplex PCR, lists solely in-frame clones and lacks some. This sample has more than 90,000 clones, with approximately 93% found just once. Remarks on this clone: What it recognizes is unknown.

The sequences come from unstimulated CD8+ T cells sorted from spleen or lymph node cells, collected before transplant. The source of this sequence is a human donor who was the organ donor for an intestinal transplant.

As DNA, the CDR3 is TGTGCCACCTCCGGGACAGGGGGCACAGATACGCAGTATTTT. This codes for CATSGTGGTDTQYF. The chain uses TRBV27 and TRBJ2-3; 10 bases map to TRBD1. After removal of 10 bases from V and 1 base from J, the junction contained 5 bases not matched to a gene. CDR3 length equals 14 residues. Germline CDR1 is MNHEY and CDR2 is SMNVEV (reference sequence).